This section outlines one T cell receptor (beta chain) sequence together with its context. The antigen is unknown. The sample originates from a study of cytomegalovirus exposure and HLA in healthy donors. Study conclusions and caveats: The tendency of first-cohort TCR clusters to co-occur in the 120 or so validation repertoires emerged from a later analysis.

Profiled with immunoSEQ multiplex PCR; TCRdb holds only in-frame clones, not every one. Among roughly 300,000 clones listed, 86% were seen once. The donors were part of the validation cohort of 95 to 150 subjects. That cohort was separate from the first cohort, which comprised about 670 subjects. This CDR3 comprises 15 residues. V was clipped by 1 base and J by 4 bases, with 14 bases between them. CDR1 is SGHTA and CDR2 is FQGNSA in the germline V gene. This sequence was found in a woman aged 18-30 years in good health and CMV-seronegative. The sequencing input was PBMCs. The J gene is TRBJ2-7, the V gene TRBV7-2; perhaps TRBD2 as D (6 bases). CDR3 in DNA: TGTGCCAGCAGCTTAGAGGGAGGTTCTCGGTACGAGCAGTACTTC. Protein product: CASSLEGGSRYEQYF.